Sequencing of this T cell receptor beta chain was carried out in a study of CD8 T cells in Susac syndrome. RNA, at 0.5 to 1 ug, was reverse transcribed with random hexamers. TCRdb reprocessed the immunoSEQ multiplex PCR reads via MiXCR and lists one record per CDR3 protein. The data show 100,000 to 150,000 distinct CDR3 sequences, 80% to 95% seen once. Trimming stripped 6 bases from V and 7 bases from J, with 6 bases between. Germline assignment: CDR1 SGHTA and CDR2 FQGNSA. This CDR3 is built from 10 residues. The source is a human donor with multiple sclerosis. Sequencing was done on a sample of CD8+ T cells from PBMCs. This chain links TRBV7-2 with TRBJ2-5; D not certain. This CDR3 is CASRMGTQYF. In DNA, the CDR3 is TGTGCCAGCAGAATGGGGACCCAGTACTTC.